This T cell receptor (beta chain) was recovered during a study of cytomegalovirus exposure and HLA in healthy donors. This PCR relied on a set of 60 Vbeta primers and 13 Jbeta primers. TCRdb's copy holds only in-frame clones and misses some; the assay was immunoSEQ multiplex PCR. The sample consists of 200,000 to 300,000 clones, approximately 84% of them appearing once. Losses at the gene ends were 5 bases for V and 7 bases for J; bases not matched to a gene: 13. There are 15 residues in the CDR3. The germline gives CDR1 SEHNR, CDR2 FQNEAQ (reference sequence). Specimen: PBMCs. This TCR derives from a woman in her forties in good health and CMV-seropositive. The rearrangement joins TRBV7-9 to TRBJ1-2; TRBD1 matches at 7 bases. The CDR3 nucleotides are TGTGCCAGCAGCCCACGGGAGACAGGGAGAGGTGGCTACACCTTC. It translates to CASSPRETGRGGYTF. Drawing the rest from reference TRBV7-9 and TRBJ1-2, the complete variable domain is DTGVSQNPRHKITKRGQNVTFRCDPISEHNRLYWYRQTLGQGPEFLTYFQNEAQLEKSRLLSDRFSAERPKGSFSTLEIQRTEQGDSAMYLCASSPRETGRGGYTFGSGTRLTVV.